This T cell receptor beta chain was documented in a study of long-term antiretroviral therapy in people with HIV. General study results and limits: In HIV, the repertoires covered a tighter span of CDR3 lengths than in controls. Blood specimens, gathered between about 2004 and 2018, were possibly obtained under older ART regimens.

The CDR3 sequence is 14 residues long. Trimming took 0 bases from V and 4 from J, leaving 6 bases between them. CDR1 is PRHDT and CDR2 is FYEKMQ in the germline V gene (reference sequence). Researchers report immunoSEQ v3.0 was run at survey level. Clones were sequenced by immunoSEQ multiplex PCR, and TCRdb holds only the in-frame ones, with some missing. The sample has 20,000 to 25,000 clones; approximately 81% are singletons. Notes on this clone: What it recognizes is unknown.

The genes are TRBV13 and TRBJ1-4; D is uncertain. The source was unsorted PBMCs, collected less than 2.5 years after starting antiretroviral therapy. This receptor was taken from a man aged 35 to 55 with HIV. CDR3 protein: CASSLGQLNEKLFF. CDR3 in DNA: TGTGCCAGCAGCTTAGGGCAGCTTAATGAAAAACTGTTTTTT.